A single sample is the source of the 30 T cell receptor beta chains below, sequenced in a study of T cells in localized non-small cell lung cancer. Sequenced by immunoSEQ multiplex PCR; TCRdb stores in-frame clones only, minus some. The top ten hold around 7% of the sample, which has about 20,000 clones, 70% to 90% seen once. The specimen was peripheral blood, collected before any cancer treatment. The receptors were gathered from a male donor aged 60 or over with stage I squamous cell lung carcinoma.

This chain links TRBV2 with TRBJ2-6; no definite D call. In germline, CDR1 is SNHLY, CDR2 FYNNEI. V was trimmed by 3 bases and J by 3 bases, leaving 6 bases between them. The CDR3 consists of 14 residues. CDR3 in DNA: TGTGCCAGCAGTGACAGTCGTGGGGCCAACGTCCTGACTTTC. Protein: CASSDSRGANVLTF.

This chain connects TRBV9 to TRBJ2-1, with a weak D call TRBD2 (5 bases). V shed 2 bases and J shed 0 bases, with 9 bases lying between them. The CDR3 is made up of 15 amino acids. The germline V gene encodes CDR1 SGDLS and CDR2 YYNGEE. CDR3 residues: CASSVTGVSYNEQFF. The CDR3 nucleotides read TGTGCCAGCAGCGTGACCGGGGTCTCCTACAATGAGCAGTTCTTC.

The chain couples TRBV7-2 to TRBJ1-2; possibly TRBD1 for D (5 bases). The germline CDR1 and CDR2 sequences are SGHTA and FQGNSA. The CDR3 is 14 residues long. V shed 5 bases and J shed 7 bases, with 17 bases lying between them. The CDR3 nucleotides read TGTGCCAGCAGCCCGCCAGGGCTCCCGACTGGCTACACCTTC. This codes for CASSPPGLPTGYTF.

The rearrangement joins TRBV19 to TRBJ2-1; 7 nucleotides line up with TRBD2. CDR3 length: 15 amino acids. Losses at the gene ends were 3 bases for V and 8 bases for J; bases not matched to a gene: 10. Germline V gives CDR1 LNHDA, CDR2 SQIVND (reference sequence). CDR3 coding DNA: TGTGCCAGTAGTATTAGGCCTTTAGCGGGCGATGAGCAGTTCTTC. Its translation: CASSIRPLAGDEQFF.

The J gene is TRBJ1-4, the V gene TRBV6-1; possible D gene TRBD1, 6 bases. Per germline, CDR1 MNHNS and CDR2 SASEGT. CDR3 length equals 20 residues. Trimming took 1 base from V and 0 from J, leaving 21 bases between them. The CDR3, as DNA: TGTGCCAGCAGTGAAGTTTTACGGGGGCTTCTTCTATCAACTAATGAAAAACTGTTTTTT. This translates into CASSEVLRGLLLSTNEKLFF.

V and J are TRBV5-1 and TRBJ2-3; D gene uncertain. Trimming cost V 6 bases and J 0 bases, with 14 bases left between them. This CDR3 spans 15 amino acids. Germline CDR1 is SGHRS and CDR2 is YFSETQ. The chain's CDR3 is CASTVDGSSTDTQYF. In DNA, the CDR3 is TGCGCCAGCACCGTGGACGGTTCTAGCACAGATACGCAGTATTTT. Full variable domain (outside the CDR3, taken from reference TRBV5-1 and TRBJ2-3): KAGVTQTPRYLIKTRGQQVTLSCSPISGHRSVSWYQQTPGQGLQFLFEYFSETQRNKGNFPGRFSGRQFSNSRSEMNVSTLELGDSALYLCASTVDGSSTDTQYFGPGTRLTVL.

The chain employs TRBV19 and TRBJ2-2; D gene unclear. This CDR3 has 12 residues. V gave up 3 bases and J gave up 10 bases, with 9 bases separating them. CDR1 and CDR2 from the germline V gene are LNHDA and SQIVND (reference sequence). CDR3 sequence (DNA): TGTGCCAGTAGTATTGGCCTTTCGGAGCTGTTTTTT. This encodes CASSIGLSELFF.

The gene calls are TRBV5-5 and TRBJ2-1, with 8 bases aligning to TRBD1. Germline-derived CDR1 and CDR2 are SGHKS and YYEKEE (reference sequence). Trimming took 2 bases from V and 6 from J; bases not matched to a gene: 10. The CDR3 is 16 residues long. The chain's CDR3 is CASSLTPGQVTNEQFF. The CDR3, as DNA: TGTGCCAGCAGCTTAACCCCGGGACAGGTCACCAATGAGCAGTTCTTC. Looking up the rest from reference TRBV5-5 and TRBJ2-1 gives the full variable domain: DAGVTQSPTHLIKTRGQQVTLRCSPISGHKSVSWYQQVLGQGPQFIFQYYEKEERGRGNFPDRFSARQFPNYSSELNVNALLLGDSALYLCASSLTPGQVTNEQFFGPGTRLTVL.

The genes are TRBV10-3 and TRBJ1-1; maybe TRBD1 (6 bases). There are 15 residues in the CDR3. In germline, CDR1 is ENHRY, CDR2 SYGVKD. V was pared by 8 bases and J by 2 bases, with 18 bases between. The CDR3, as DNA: TGTGCCATCTCTACAACAGGGTCCTTCAACACTGAAGCTTTCTTT. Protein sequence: CAISTTGSFNTEAFF.

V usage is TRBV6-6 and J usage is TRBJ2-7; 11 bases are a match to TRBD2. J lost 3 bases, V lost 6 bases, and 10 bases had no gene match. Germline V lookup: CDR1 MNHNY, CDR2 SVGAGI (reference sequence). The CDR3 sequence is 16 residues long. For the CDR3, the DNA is TGTGCCAGCAGCCTACTCGGGACTAGCGGAGGCTACGAGCAGTACTTC. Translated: CASSLLGTSGGYEQYF.

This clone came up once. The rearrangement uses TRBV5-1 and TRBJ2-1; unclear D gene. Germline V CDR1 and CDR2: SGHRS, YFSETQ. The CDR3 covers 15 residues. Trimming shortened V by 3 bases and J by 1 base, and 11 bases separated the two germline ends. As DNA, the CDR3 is TGCGCCAGCAGCTCCCTCGACGGGTCCTACAATGAGCAGTTCTTC. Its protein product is CASSSLDGSYNEQFF.

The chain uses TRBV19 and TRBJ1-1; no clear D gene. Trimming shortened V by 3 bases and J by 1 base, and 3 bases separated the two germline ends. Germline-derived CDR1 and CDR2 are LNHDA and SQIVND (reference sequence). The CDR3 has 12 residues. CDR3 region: CASSIRNTEAFF. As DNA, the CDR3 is TGTGCCAGTAGTATCAGGAACACTGAAGCTTTCTTT. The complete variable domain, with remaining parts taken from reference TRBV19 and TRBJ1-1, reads DGGITQSPKYLFRKEGQNVTLSCEQNLNHDAMYWYRQDPGQGLRLIYYSQIVNDFQKGDIAEGYSVSREKKESFPLTVTSAQKNPTAFYLCASSIRNTEAFFGQGTRLTVV.

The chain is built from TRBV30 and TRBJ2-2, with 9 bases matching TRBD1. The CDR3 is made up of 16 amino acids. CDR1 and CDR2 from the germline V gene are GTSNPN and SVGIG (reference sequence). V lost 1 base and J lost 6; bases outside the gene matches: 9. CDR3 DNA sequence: TGTGCCTGGAGTGGGTTGACCGGGACAGGGCCCGGGGAGCTGTTTTTT. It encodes CAWSGLTGTGPGELFF.

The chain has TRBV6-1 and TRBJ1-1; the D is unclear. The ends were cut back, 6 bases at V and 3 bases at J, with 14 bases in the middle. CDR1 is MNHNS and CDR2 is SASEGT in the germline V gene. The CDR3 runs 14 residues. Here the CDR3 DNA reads TGTGCCAGCAGGGCTCTGGGGATAGACACTGAAGCTTTCTTT. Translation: CASRALGIDTEAFF.

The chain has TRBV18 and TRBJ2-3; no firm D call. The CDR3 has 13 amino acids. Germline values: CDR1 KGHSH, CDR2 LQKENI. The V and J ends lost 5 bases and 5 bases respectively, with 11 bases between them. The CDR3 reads CASSSPLKDTQYF. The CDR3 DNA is TGTGCCAGCTCATCTCCCCTCAAAGATACGCAGTATTTT.

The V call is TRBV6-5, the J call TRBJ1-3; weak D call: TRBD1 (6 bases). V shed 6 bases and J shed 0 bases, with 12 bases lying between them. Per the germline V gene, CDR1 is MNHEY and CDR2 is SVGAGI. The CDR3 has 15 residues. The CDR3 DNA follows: TGTGCCAGCAGGGGCGGACAGTACTCTGGAAACACCATATATTTT. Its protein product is CASRGGQYSGNTIYF.

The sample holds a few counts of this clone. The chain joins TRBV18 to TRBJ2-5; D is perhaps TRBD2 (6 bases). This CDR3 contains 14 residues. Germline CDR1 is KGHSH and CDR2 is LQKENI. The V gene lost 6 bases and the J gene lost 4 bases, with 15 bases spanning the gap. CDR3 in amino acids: CASSRLGGRETQYF. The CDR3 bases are TGTGCCAGCTCCCGACTCGGGGGAAGAGAGACCCAGTACTTC.

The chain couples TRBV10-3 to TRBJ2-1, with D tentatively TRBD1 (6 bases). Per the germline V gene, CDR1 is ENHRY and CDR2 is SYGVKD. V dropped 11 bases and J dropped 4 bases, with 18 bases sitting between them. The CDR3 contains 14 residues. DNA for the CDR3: TGTGCCGGGGGTTCGGGGACACAGTACAATGAGCAGTTCTTC. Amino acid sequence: CAGGSGTQYNEQFF.

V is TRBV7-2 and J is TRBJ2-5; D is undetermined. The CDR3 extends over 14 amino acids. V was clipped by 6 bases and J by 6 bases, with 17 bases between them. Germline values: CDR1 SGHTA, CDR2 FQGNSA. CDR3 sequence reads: CASSYDPRGKTQYF. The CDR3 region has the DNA TGTGCCAGCAGTTATGACCCCCGCGGAAAGACCCAGTACTTC.

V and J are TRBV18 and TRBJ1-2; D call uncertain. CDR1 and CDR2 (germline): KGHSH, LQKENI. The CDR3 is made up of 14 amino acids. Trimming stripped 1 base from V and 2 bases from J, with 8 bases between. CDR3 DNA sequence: TGTGCCAGCTCACCACGGCACGGGAACTATGGCTACACCTTC. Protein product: CASSPRHGNYGYTF.

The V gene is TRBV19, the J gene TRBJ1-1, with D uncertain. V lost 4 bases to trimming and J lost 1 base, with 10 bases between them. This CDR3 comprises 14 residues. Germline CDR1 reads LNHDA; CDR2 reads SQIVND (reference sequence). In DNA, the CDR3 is TGTGCCAGTAGTAATACAGCGGGGAACACTGAAGCTTTCTTT. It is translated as CASSNTAGNTEAFF.

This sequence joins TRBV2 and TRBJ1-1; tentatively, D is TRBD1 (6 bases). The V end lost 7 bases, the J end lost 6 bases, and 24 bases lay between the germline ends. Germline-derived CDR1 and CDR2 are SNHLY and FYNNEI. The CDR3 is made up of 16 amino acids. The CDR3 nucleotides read TGTGCCAGCAAGTTATCGCGGGCAGGGGTGAAGGCTGAAGCTTTCTTT. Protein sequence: CASKLSRAGVKAEAFF.

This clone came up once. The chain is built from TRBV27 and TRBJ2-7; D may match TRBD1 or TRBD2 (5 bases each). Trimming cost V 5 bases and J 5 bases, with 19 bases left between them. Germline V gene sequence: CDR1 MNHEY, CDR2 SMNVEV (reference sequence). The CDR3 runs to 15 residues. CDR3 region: CASSPRRGTTDEQYF. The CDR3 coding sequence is TGTGCCAGCAGTCCCCGCCGGGGCACAACAGACGAGCAGTACTTC.

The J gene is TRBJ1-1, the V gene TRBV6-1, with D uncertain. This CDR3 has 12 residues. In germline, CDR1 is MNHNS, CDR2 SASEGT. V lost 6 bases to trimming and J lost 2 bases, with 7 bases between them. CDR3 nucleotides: TGTGCCAGCAGCGACCTAAACACTGAAGCTTTCTTT. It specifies CASSDLNTEAFF.

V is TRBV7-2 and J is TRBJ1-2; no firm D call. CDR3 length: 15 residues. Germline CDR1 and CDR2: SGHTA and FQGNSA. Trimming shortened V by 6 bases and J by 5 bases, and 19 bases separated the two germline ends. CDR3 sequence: CASRPDGRVGYGYTF. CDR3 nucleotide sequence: TGTGCCAGCAGGCCTGATGGGAGGGTTGGGTATGGCTACACCTTC. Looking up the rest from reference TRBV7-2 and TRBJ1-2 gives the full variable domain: GAGVSQSPSNKVTEKGKDVELRCDPISGHTALYWYRQSLGQGLEFLIYFQGNSAPDKSGLPSDRFSAERTGGSVSTLTIQRTQQEDSAVYLCASRPDGRVGYGYTFGSGTRLTVV.

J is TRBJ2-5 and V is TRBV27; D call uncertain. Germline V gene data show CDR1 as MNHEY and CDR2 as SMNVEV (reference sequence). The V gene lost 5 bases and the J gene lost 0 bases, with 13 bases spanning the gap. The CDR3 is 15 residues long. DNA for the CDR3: TGTGCCAGCAGTCCCCTCACAGTAGACCAAGAGACCCAGTACTTC. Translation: CASSPLTVDQETQYF.

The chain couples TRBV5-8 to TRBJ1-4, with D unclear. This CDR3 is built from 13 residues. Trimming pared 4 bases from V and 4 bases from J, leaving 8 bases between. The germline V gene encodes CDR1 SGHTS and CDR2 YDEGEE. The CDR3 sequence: CASSRGSNEKLFF. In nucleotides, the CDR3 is TGTGCCAGCAGCAGAGGGAGTAATGAAAAACTGTTTTTT.

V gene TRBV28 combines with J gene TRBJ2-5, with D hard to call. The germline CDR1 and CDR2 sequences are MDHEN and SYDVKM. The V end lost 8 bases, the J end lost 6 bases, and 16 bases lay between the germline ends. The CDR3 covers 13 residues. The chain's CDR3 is CASPPFPFKTQYF. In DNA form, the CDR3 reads TGTGCCAGCCCCCCCTTTCCGTTCAAGACCCAGTACTTC.

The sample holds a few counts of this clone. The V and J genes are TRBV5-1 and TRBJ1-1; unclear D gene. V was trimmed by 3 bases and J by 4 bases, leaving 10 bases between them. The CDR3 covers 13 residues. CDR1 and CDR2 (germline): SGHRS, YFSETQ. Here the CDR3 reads CASSYHGLTEAFF. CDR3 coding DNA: TGCGCCAGCAGCTACCACGGGCTCACTGAAGCTTTCTTT.

CDR3 amino acids: CASGQLAGGYEQYF. CDR3 bases: TGTGCTAGTGGCCAACTAGCGGGGGGCTACGAGCAGTACTTC. This chain connects TRBV12-5 to TRBJ2-7, with 12 bases lining up with TRBD2. The germline CDR1 and CDR2 sequences are LGHNT and FRNRAP. The CDR3 consists of 14 residues. The V segment lost 6 bases and the J segment 3 bases; nucleotides outside the gene matches: 3.